These 10 T cell receptor beta chains were all obtained from the same sample, sequenced in a study of cytomegalovirus exposure and HLA in healthy donors. This PCR relied on a set of 60 Vbeta primers and 13 Jbeta primers. The data were produced by immunoSEQ multiplex PCR, yet TCRdb's version contains in-frame clones alone and is incomplete. Of about 55,000 clones listed, roughly 74% are singletons. The sample comprised PBMCs. All receptors derive from a man aged 35-49 years in good health and CMV-seropositive.

There are a few counts of this clone. The chain has TRBV2 and TRBJ1-1; 7 nucleotides match TRBD1. The germline V gene has CDR1 SNHLY and CDR2 FYNNEI. The V gene end was trimmed by 6 bases and the J gene end by 4 bases; junction bases not matched to a gene: 5. This CDR3 has 13 residues. This CDR3 reads CASRYDRATEAFF. The CDR3 nucleotides read TGTGCCAGCAGGTATGACAGGGCCACTGAAGCTTTCTTT.

The rearrangement links TRBV5-4 to TRBJ2-3; possibly TRBD1 for D (7 bases). The CDR3 totals 15 residues. The V gene lost 6 bases and the J gene lost 4 bases, with 18 bases spanning the gap. Germline CDR1 is SGHNT and CDR2 is YYREEE (reference sequence). In DNA form, the CDR3 reads TGTGCCAGCAACCTCGGAGGGGGCGAACCAGATACGCAGTATTTT. It translates to CASNLGGGEPDTQYF. The variable domain in full, with the rest retrieved from reference TRBV5-4 and TRBJ2-3, is ETGVTQSPTHLIKTRGQQVTLRCSSQSGHNTVSWYQQALGQGPQFIFQYYREEENGRGNFPPRFSGLQFPNYSSELNVNALELDDSALYLCASNLGGGEPDTQYFGPGTRLTVL.

There are a few counts of this clone. The chain carries TRBV30 and TRBJ2-7, with unresolved D. Trimming removed 4 bases at V and 5 bases at J, with 12 bases between. CDR1 is GTSNPN, CDR2 SVGIG, per germline (reference sequence). The CDR3 is made up of 12 amino acids. CDR3: CAWIPGMDEQYF. In DNA, the CDR3 is TGTGCCTGGATCCCGGGTATGGACGAGCAGTACTTC.

The chain carries TRBV6-5 and TRBJ1-2; 8 bases line up with TRBD1. CDR1 and CDR2 from the germline V gene are MNHEY and SVGAGI. The CDR3 covers 14 residues. The J segment lost 2 bases and the V segment lost 2 bases, leaving 1 base of the junction unmatched. The CDR3: CASSYRDRNYGYTF. The CDR3 bases are TGTGCCAGCAGTTACCGGGACAGGAACTATGGCTACACCTTC.

This clone was seen more than once but under ten times. The chain has TRBV7-2 and TRBJ2-3; D possibly corresponds to TRBD1 (6 bases). Looked up from germline, CDR1 is SGHTA and CDR2 is FQGNSA. The CDR3 covers 16 residues. V lost 3 bases, J lost 0 bases, and 13 bases lay in between. The CDR3 DNA sequence: TGTGCCAGCAGCTTTCGGAAAGGGGGTAGCACAGATACGCAGTATTTT. It specifies CASSFRKGGSTDTQYF.

This rearrangement joins TRBV5-1 to TRBJ2-2, with D unclear. The CDR3 is 15 residues long. The germline V gene has CDR1 SGHRS and CDR2 YFSETQ. Trimming stripped 4 bases from V and 0 bases from J, with 10 bases between. The CDR3 spells CASSDYNANTGELFF. CDR3 nucleotides: TGCGCCAGCAGCGATTACAACGCGAACACCGGGGAGCTGTTTTTT.

This clone was seen a handful of times. This sequence joins TRBV6-5 and TRBJ1-2, with 7 bases identical to TRBD1. V gave up 6 bases and J gave up 2 bases; unmatched junction bases: 3. Germline assignment: CDR1 MNHEY and CDR2 SVGAGI. The CDR3 has 13 amino acids. This chain's CDR3 is CASRPTGNYGYTF. CDR3 coding DNA: TGTGCCAGCAGGCCGACAGGGAACTATGGCTACACCTTC.

The chain uses TRBV5-1 and TRBJ2-3, with 9 bases matching TRBD2. Per germline, CDR1 SGHRS and CDR2 YFSETQ. The length of the CDR3 is 16 residues. The junction had 14 bases not matched to a gene; V was cut back by 6 bases and J by 6 bases. The CDR3 loop is CASTRLAGTLRDTQYF. Written as DNA, the CDR3 is TGCGCCAGCACACGCCTAGCGGGAACTCTTCGGGATACGCAGTATTTT.

In its sample, this clone was seen once. The chain uses TRBV9 and TRBJ2-5; perhaps TRBD1 as D (8 bases). This CDR3 has 16 residues. Looked up from germline, CDR1 is SGDLS and CDR2 is YYNGEE. The ends were cut back, 2 bases at V and 5 bases at J, with 19 bases in the middle. CDR3 protein: CASSVLTGEGGETQYF. The CDR3 DNA reads TGTGCCAGCAGCGTCTTGACAGGGGAGGGGGGTGAGACCCAGTACTTC.

The CDR3 loop is CASSLPTSGETQYF. The DNA of the CDR3 is TGTGCCAGCTCACTTCCGACTAGCGGAGAGACCCAGTACTTC. The rearrangement joins TRBV18 to TRBJ2-5; 9 positions match TRBD2. The CDR3 has 14 amino acids. The germline gives CDR1 KGHSH, CDR2 LQKENI. Trimming cost V 4 bases and J 4 bases; bases outside gene matches: 4. The full variable domain, its missing parts supplied by reference TRBV18 and TRBJ2-5, is NAGVMQNPRHLVRRRGQEARLRCSPMKGHSHVYWYRQLPEEGLKFMVYLQKENIIDESGMPKERFSAEFPKEGPSILRIQQVVRGDSAAYFCASSLPTSGETQYFGPGTRLLVL.